There are a few counts of the clone carrying this T cell receptor beta chain. What it binds is unknown. The sample belongs to a study of human T cells and chemical hapten exposure. Study-wide background: Predominantly women, the patients had alopecia areata, totalis or universalis. Study-wide points: Sensitization with DPC brought no change to TCRs above 1 in 1000 in frequency.

The V end was cut by 3 bases, the J end by 3 bases, with 9 bases between. The CDR3 runs 13 residues. Per germline, CDR1 MNHEY and CDR2 SMNVEV (reference sequence). A single record per CDR3 protein comes from TCRdb applying MiXCR to the RACE reads. The sample has 35,000 to 55,000 distinct CDR3 sequences, roughly 10% seen once. This sample's time point: patch test 2, 6 weeks after DPC sensitization. The treatment was: therapeutic diphenylcyclopropenone sensitization with weekly scalp DPC. RNA extraction used unfractionated whole blood as the source of total RNA. V is TRBV27 and J is TRBJ2-7; unclear D gene. This TCR was recovered from a woman in her twenties or thirties with alopecia areata. Some clones in this sample may be carry-over from other donors' samples. This specimen consisted of whole blood, obtained in connection with sensitization to the hapten diphenylcyclopropenone (DPC). Here the CDR3 reads CASSFRASYEQYF. The DNA of the CDR3 is TGTGCCAGCAGTTTTCGTGCCAGCTACGAGCAGTACTTC.